The 18 T cell receptor beta chains below were found in one sample sequenced in a study of kidney transplant recipient with SARS-CoV-2 infection (TCRdb year 2021). The time point label of this sample denotes: pre-pandemic baseline sample and day 111 after first positive SARS-CoV-2 test. Data came from an Illumina MiSeq. TCRdb passed the public sequencing reads through fastp at Q25 and MiXCR, retaining productive beta sequences. Rows with one shared CDR3 protein collapse into an entry with the most common genes and DNA. The sample yields some 220,000 distinct CDR3 sequences; around 30% were counted once. Roughly 7% of the sample rests with the top ten. This specimen was a blood sample, taken at baseline and on day 111 from a kidney transplant recipient. These receptors were collected from a male patient aged 30 to 40 who had COVID-19 and was a kidney transplant recipient. After a transplant, some T cells may be of graft donor origin.

This clonotype was seen a few times. In DNA form, the CDR3 reads TGTGCCAGCAGGCTGTACATAGCTACAGTCATGCAAGATACGCGGTATTTT. Translated, it gives CASRLYIATVMQDTRYF. This rearrangement joins TRBV21-1 to TRBJ2-3. TRBV21-1 is labeled a pseudogene. The CDR3 runs to 17 residues.

Concerning this clonotype itself: One base away lies a much larger clone, so this may be a sequencing read error. V and J are TRBV5-8 and TRBJ1-1; D is perhaps TRBD1 (6 bases). The CDR3 has 14 residues. Per the germline V gene, CDR1 is SGHTS and CDR2 is YDEGEE. Trimming left V 2 bases short and J 3 bases short, with 11 bases between. The CDR3 region has the DNA TGTGCCAGCAGCTTTCGGGGGCAGGACACTGAAGCTTTCTTT. Amino acid sequence: CASSFRGQDTEAFF.

Note on this clonotype: Germline and junction disagree at one end, which may indicate a read error. The V and J genes are TRBV28 and TRBJ1-1, with unresolved D. The CDR3 length is 16 residues. Germline-derived CDR1 and CDR2 are MDHEN and SYDVKM. The CDR3 loop is CASSRGTTIRVAEALF. CDR3 DNA sequence: TGTGCCAGCAGTCGCGGAACCACAATCAGAGTCGCTGAAGCTCTCTTT.

In this sample, this clonotype turned up many times. This chain connects TRBV9 to TRBJ1-5, with 7 nucleotides matching TRBD1. This CDR3 is built from 15 residues. The germline CDR1 and CDR2 sequences are SGDLS and YYNGEE. Trimming at V came to 4 bases and at J to 4 bases, leaving 8 bases not matched to a gene. The DNA for the CDR3 is TGTGCCAGCAGCCCGGCGGGGGACAGAAATCAGCCCCAGCATTTT. The encoded protein is CASSPAGDRNQPQHF. The variable domain in full, completed from reference TRBV9 and TRBJ1-5, reads DSGVTQTPKHLITATGQRVTLRCSPRSGDLSVYWYQQSLDQGLQFLIQYYNGEERAKGNILERFSAQQFPDLHSELNLSSLELGDSALYFCASSPAGDRNQPQHFGDGTRLSIL.

About this clonotype: A single base separates this from a much larger clone, so it may be a read error. This CDR3 is CVSSEHAGRRKTYGYTF. In nucleotides, the CDR3 is TGCGTCAGCAGCGAGCACGCAGGACGTCGAAAGACCTATGGCTACACCTTC. The chain uses TRBV4-3 and TRBJ1-2, with D hard to call. The CDR3 contains 17 residues. Germline V gives CDR1 LGHNA, CDR2 YSLEER.

V gene TRBV28 combines with J gene TRBJ2-1, with D maybe TRBD2 (5 bases). The V end was cut by 5 bases, the J end by 7 bases, with 18 bases between. The CDR3 contains 15 residues. Germline V CDR1 and CDR2: MDHEN, SYDVKM. DNA of the CDR3: TGTGCCAGCAGTCCCCCGATCGCTAGCTTTAATGAGCAGTTCTTC. Its protein product is CASSPPIASFNEQFF.

This clonotype appeared many times. The rearrangement joins TRBV24-1 to TRBJ2-2; 7 positions match TRBD1. The CDR3 runs 15 residues. CDR1 and CDR2 (germline): KGHDR, SFDVKD. Trimming took 6 bases from V and 2 from J; bases not matched to a gene: 5. The CDR3 DNA is TGTGCCACCAGTTCGTGGGACAGAAACACCGGGGAGCTGTTTTTT. It is translated as CATSSWDRNTGELFF.

This clonotype has a count of ten or more. The chain carries TRBV5-1 and TRBJ2-2; 10 bases map to TRBD2. The CDR3 extends over 15 amino acids. In germline, CDR1 is SGHRS, CDR2 YFSETQ. Losses at the gene ends were 1 base for V and 7 bases for J; bases not matched to a gene: 4. The CDR3 DNA reads TGCGCCAGCAGCTTGAGTAGCGGGAGGAACGGGGAGCTGTTTTTT. Translated: CASSLSSGRNGELFF.

This clonotype was seen a few times. The chain joins TRBV5-4 to TRBJ2-5; 9 bases are shared with TRBD2. The CDR3 runs to 14 residues. V dropped 4 bases and J dropped 1; count of bases not matched to a gene: 2. Germline-derived CDR1 and CDR2 are SGHNT and YYREEE (reference sequence). Here the CDR3 reads CASSPGLAQETQYF. The CDR3 region has the DNA TGTGCCAGCAGCCCGGGACTAGCCCAAGAGACCCAGTACTTC.

This clonotype appeared many times. The J gene is TRBJ1-2, the V gene TRBV4-3; D uncertain. Germline V gene sequence: CDR1 LGHNA, CDR2 YSLEER. Trimming removed 5 bases at V and 4 bases at J, with 23 bases between. This CDR3 has 17 residues. The CDR3 loop reads CASSRRQGRRKTYGYTF. CDR3 in DNA: TGCGCCAGCAGCAGACGTCAAGGACGTCGAAAGACCTATGGCTACACCTTC.

This clonotype appeared many times. This sequence joins TRBV5-1 and TRBJ2-3; the match to TRBD2 covers 9 bases. The length of the CDR3 is 15 residues. V trimming: 4 bases; J trimming: 4 bases; junction bases outside the gene matches: 7. Germline CDR1 and CDR2: SGHRS and YFSETQ. The CDR3 DNA is TGCGCCAGCAGCAAGACTAGCGGAGGGGCAGATACGCAGTATTTT. Its translation is CASSKTSGGADTQYF.

About this clonotype: At one of its ends the junction is not consistent with the germline gene, which may arise from a read error. The rearrangement links TRBV5-1 to TRBJ1-1; tentatively, D is TRBD1 (5 bases). Germline lookup yields CDR1 SGHRS and CDR2 YFSETQ. This CDR3 is 15 amino acids long. In DNA, the CDR3 is TGCGCCAGCAGCCCGGCGGGGACTGGGAACGCTGAAGCTTTCTTT. It codes for CASSPAGTGNAEAFF. Variable domain in full (rest from reference TRBV5-1 and TRBJ1-1): KAGVTQTPRYLIKTRGQQVTLSCSPISGHRSVSWYQQTPGQGLQFLFEYFSETQRNKGNFPGRFSGRQFSNSRSEMNVSTLELGDSALYLCASSPAGTGNAEAFFGQGTRLTVV.

This clonotype was recorded at least ten times. The gene calls are TRBV19 and TRBJ1-6; D not resolved. Germline V gene lookup returns CDR1 LNHDA and CDR2 SQIVND (reference sequence). Trimming removed 7 bases at V and 7 bases at J, with 14 bases between. The CDR3 has 14 amino acids. CDR3 nucleotide sequence: TGTGCCAGTAACCTCGGGGTTTGGAATTCACCCCTCCACTTT. It specifies CASNLGVWNSPLHF.

In its sample, this clonotype was seen many times. The chain combines TRBV7-2 with TRBJ1-2; the D gene is possibly TRBD1 (6 bases). Germline loops: CDR1 SGHTA, CDR2 FQGNSA. The V end lost 5 bases, the J end lost 4 bases, and 14 bases lay between the germline ends. The CDR3 has 14 amino acids. CDR3 sequence reads: CASSVRTGTYGYTF. The CDR3 DNA sequence: TGTGCCAGCAGCGTCCGAACAGGGACCTATGGCTACACCTTC.

This clonotype was found many times. The chain joins TRBV7-2 to TRBJ1-2; D gene uncertain. V dropped 5 bases and J dropped 6 bases, with 16 bases sitting between them. Germline CDR1 is SGHTA and CDR2 is FQGNSA. The CDR3 has 14 amino acids. The CDR3, as DNA: TGTGCCAGCAGCCCTAGACATGAATCCGATGGCTACACCTTC. Amino acid sequence: CASSPRHESDGYTF.

This clonotype has a count of ten or more. The J gene is TRBJ1-1, the V gene TRBV20-1; D possibly corresponds to TRBD1 (5 bases). The germline gives CDR1 DFQATT, CDR2 SNEGSKA (reference sequence). Between the trimmed V and J ends, which lost 5 bases and 4 bases, there was a span of 17 bases. This CDR3 region has 14 residues. As DNA, the CDR3 is TGCAGTGCTCGCCAAGGGAGGGGAGCCACTGAAGCTTTCTTT. Protein sequence: CSARQGRGATEAFF.

This clonotype has at least ten counts. The chain employs TRBV5-1 and TRBJ1-6; the D gene is possibly TRBD1 (5 bases). The CDR3 covers 17 residues. With 4 bases removed from V and 0 bases from J, the gap between germline ends came to 14 bases. The germline gives CDR1 SGHRS, CDR2 YFSETQ. DNA for the CDR3: TGCGCCAGCAGCACGGGACGTTTGAGCTCCTATAATTCACCCCTCCACTTT. Translated, it gives CASSTGRLSSYNSPLHF.

Remarks on this clonotype: A much more abundant neighbour one base away suggests this may be a read error. The chain employs TRBV5-1 and TRBJ2-5, with D possibly being TRBD1 (6 bases). Looked up from germline, CDR1 is SGHRS and CDR2 is YFSETQ. The CDR3 length is 12 residues. CDR3 coding DNA: TGCGCCAGCAAGATGGGACAAGAGATCCAGTACTTC. Translating gives CASKMGQEIQYF.